This T cell receptor (beta chain) was identified during a study of TIL therapy for anti-PD-1-resistant metastatic lung cancer. Study-wide context: Half of patients were current or former smokers.

Time point: pre-treatment sample, taken before nivolumab and TIL therapy. The libraries were made with immunoSEQ v3. Libraries were sequenced to 2 million to 2.5 million read pairs (survey) or roughly 4.5-6 million (deep). TCRdb keeps only in-frame clones here, not all; method: immunoSEQ multiplex PCR. The sample lists tens of thousands of clones, under 75% occurring once. The CDR3 runs 16 residues. Germline assignment: CDR1 KGHSH and CDR2 LQKENI. V lost 3 bases and J 4 bases, leaving 16 bases between the germline ends. Study-level points and caveats: TIL clonotype persistence in blood showed no apparent association with response. Treatment-naive, never-smoker and oncogene-addicted patients were overrepresented in this highly selected cohort.

This clone was picked up a small number of times. Its target is not known. V usage is TRBV18 and J usage is TRBJ1-5; D remains ambiguous. Here the sequenced sample was blood, taken at baseline. This TCR came from a person between 30 and 79 years old with non-small cell lung cancer. For the CDR3, the DNA is TGTGCCAGCTCACCTTCCGCCTTCGGAGGGAATCAGCCCCAGCATTTT. Protein: CASSPSAFGGNQPQHF.